Sequencing of this T cell receptor beta chain was carried out in a study of T cells in Graves' hyperthyroidism and ophthalmopathy (dated by TCRdb to the late 2010s). As for the study more broadly: Peripheral blood was sampled at the time of initial diagnosis, prior to any treatment. A discovery cohort of about a hundred patients, roughly 40 with Graves' ophthalmopathy and roughly 59 with stable Graves' hyperthyroidism, was used to find distinguishing TCR V-J signatures. An independent validation cohort of around 20 hyperthyroidism patients and about 16 patients who later progressed to ophthalmopathy tested prospective prediction of ophthalmopathy. The roughly 90 discovery patients were divided at random into training and test sets in a 7:3 ratio. In addition, the study compared T-cell repertoires in thyroid tissue and in blood from about 6 Graves' hyperthyroidism patients. After sampling, hyperthyroidism patients received methimazole starting at 30 mg daily, and ophthalmopathy patients received high-dose intravenous methylprednisolone. The paper describes TCR Vbeta CDR3 sequencing of 120 to 150 peripheral blood samples, made up of some 40 ophthalmopathy patients, some 80 hyperthyroidism patients and 17 progressor patients.

This clonotype was seen a few times. What antigen it recognizes has not been identified. No per-base quality is available; no much larger clone lies one base away. CDR1 is given as MNHNS and CDR2 as SASEGT, both from the germline V gene. The CDR3 covers 13 residues, taking in both the cysteine and the phenylalanine. Only CDR3 DNA is held: 39 bases, read in frame from base 1. V is cut by 5 bases and J by 1 base, and the space between the germline ends is 7 bases. The investigation overall reported the following: A 13 V-J signature model separated ophthalmopathy from stable hyperthyroidism, with approximately 86% sensitivity and 81.08% specificity in cross-validation and 80%/75% in testing. In validation, the model predicted progression to ophthalmopathy with around 71% sensitivity and 72% to 85% specificity, a median of 6.5 months before onset. Most expanded thyroid clonotypes (frequency above 0.001) were also detected in blood, a finding suggesting that blood repertoires may reflect thyroid immune responses. No statistical method was used to set the sample size in advance, and investigators knew the group allocation.

The TCR beta CDR3 regions were amplified from RNA transcripts. The TCR CDR3 was subjected to a first round of RT-PCR using the HTBI primer set and the Qiagen OneStep RT-PCR kit. Libraries were constructed in a second round of multiplex PCR, after which size selection and purification were carried out. Sequencing of the libraries was done on an Illumina HiSeq2000 using paired-end 100 bp reads. The authors' analysis ran thus. SOAPnuke was used to process the raw data, with reads discarded if the reads contained adapters or uncalled bases, had a mean Phred below 15, or lacked an exact constant-primer or identifier match. COPE v1.2.5 was used to merge the high-quality paired reads, and each unique nucleotide sequence was defined as a clonotype. MiTCR v1.1 was used to align the clonotypes against IMGT TRBV, TRBD and TRBJ reference segments. Analysis was restricted to V-J combinations with a frequency above 0.0001, which covered 98% to 99.2% of repertoires. A TCS score was defined as the ratio of F50 (clonal expansion) to E x V (chaos), with BLOSUM62-based TCRdist applied between CDR3 peptides within each V-J. Welch's t-statistics and random forest reduced 500 to 650 V-J features to fewer than 15, which were used in a naive Bayes classifier (R e1071). TCRdb reran the public reads through fastp at Q25 and MiXCR, keeping productive beta chains. Rows matching on CDR3 protein sequence are summarized as one entry with the most common DNA and genes. The V and J calls reflect TCRdb's pipeline rather than the authors' work. The sample data list hundreds of thousands of distinct CDR3 sequences, and more than 14% of these were observed just once. The ten largest clones represent approximately 13% of the sample.

Ophthalmopathy patients had moderately to severely active disease, Clinical Activity Score of at least 3, NOSPECS grade of at least 4, and duration under 3 months. Any patient with an uncontrolled infection, another autoimmune disease, pregnancy or lactation was excluded. Clinical symptoms, serum thyroxine and TRAb, thyroid ultrasound, and orbital computed tomography formed the basis for the diagnoses. PBMCs were separated from over 9 ml of fresh peripheral blood using Ficoll-Paque density gradient centrifugation. Total RNA was extracted with Trizol reagent, and quality was checked on an Agilent 2100 Bioanalyzer.

The source of this sequence is a woman aged 50 to 60 with Graves' ophthalmopathy. The sequenced material came from blood. The rearrangement joined TRBV6-1 to TRBJ2-3; the D gene is possibly TRBD1, with 6 bases matching. The DNA reads as follows: TGTGCCAGCAGTAACAGGGGCACAGATACGCAGTATTTT. Its translation is CASSNRGTDTQYF.